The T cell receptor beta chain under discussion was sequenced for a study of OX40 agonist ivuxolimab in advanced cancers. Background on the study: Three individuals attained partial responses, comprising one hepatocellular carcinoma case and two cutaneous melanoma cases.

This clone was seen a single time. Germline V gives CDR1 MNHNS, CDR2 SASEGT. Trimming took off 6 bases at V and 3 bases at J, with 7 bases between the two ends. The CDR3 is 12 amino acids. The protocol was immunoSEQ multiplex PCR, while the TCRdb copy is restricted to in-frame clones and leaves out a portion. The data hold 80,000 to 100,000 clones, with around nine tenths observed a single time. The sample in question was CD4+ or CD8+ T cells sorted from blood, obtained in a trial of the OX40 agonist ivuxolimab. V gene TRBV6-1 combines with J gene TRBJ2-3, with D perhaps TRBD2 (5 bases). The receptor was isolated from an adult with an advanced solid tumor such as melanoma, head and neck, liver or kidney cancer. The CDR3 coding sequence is TGTGCCAGCAGGGGAGTAACAGATACGCAGTATTTT. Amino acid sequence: CASRGVTDTQYF.